This T cell receptor (beta chain) emerged from a study of cytomegalovirus exposure and HLA in healthy donors. For the study at large: There were some 380 genotyped donors. Of these, roughly 84% fell in the genetic ancestry cluster associated with self-reported Caucasian donors. Study conclusions and caveats: Evidence from a later analysis indicated that most CMV-associated TCR beta chains looked HLA-restricted. It was reportedly the case that the classifier diagnosed cytomegalovirus status with high specificity and sensitivity.

Turning to this clone: Antigen specificity is unknown.

Trimming took 2 bases from V and 6 from J; bases not matched to a gene: 4. Per the germline V gene, CDR1 is MNHEY and CDR2 is SVGAGI. This CDR3 is built from 14 residues. The PCR used 60 Vbeta and 13 Jbeta primers. The data were produced by immunoSEQ multiplex PCR, yet TCRdb's version contains in-frame clones alone and is incomplete. The sample records around 170,000 clones, roughly 84% being singletons. This TCR derives from a boy aged 2-15 years in good health and CMV-seronegative. The genes are TRBV6-5 and TRBJ1-2, with TRBD1 matching 9 bases. The sample was PBMCs. CDR3 nucleotides: TGTGCCAGCAGTTACGCCCGGACAGGGGATGGCTACACCTTC. Protein product: CASSYARTGDGYTF.